The rows below give T cell receptor beta chains drawn from one sample of a study of patients and donors after allogeneic stem cell transplantation. TCRdb reprocessed the RT-PCR reads via MiXCR and lists one record per CDR3 protein. The sample has roughly 880,000 distinct CDR3 sequences; approximately 19% are singletons. Specimen: blood, either unsorted or a sorted T cell fraction (not recorded which). These receptors all stem from a human donor who was either an allogeneic HSCT recipient or a stem cell or donor lymphocyte infusion donor (not recorded which). It is not recorded whose cells these are; they may come from a transplant donor. The CDR3 runs from the conserved cysteine through the conserved F or W. D genes are given only for firm matches. Size is stated for part of the rows, as once, few or many counts, or as a class when the clone is expanded.

V,size,D,J,CDR3,DNA
TRBV5-6,NA,TRBD2,TRBJ2-7,CASSSTGGGLTYEQYF,TGTGCCAGCAGCTCAACCGGGGGGGGGCTGACCTACGAGCAGTACTTC
TRBV12-3/TRBV12-4,many,TRBD2,TRBJ2-1,CASSPSGGLNEQFF,TGTGCCAGCAGTCCCAGCGGGGGGCTTAATGAGCAGTTCTTC
TRBV12-3/TRBV12-4,few,TRBD1,TRBJ1-6,CASTSGTGNNSPLHF,TGTGCCAGCACTTCCGGGACAGGCAATAATTCACCCCTCCACTTT
TRBV5-1,many,TRBD1,TRBJ1-1,CASSDPGQGAEAFF,TGCGCCAGCAGCGATCCGGGACAGGGGGCCGAAGCTTTCTTT
TRBV11-2,NA,NA,TRBJ1-4,CASSLDKTTNEKLFF,TGTGCCAGCAGCTTAGACAAAACAACTAATGAAAAACTGTTTTTT
TRBV5-1,many,NA,TRBJ1-5,CASSLAPQNSNQPQHF,TGCGCCAGCAGCTTGGCCCCACAAAATAGCAATCAGCCCCAGCATTTT
TRBV20-1,NA,TRBD2,TRBJ2-3,CSSRLAGGVDTQYF,TGCAGTTCTCGCCTAGCGGGCGGGGTGGATACGCAGTATTTT
TRBV20-1,NA,NA,TRBJ2-4,CSARSANLAKNIQYF,TGCAGTGCTAGATCGGCAAATCTAGCCAAAAACATTCAGTACTTC
TRBV24-1,few,TRBD1,TRBJ1-2,CATSDSMGQGRLGYTF,TGTGCCACCAGTGATTCTATGGGACAGGGAAGGTTGGGCTACACCTTC
TRBV7-9,few,NA,TRBJ2-7,CASSLPGKGTYEQYF,TGTGCCAGCAGCCTCCCCGGAAAAGGTACCTACGAGCAGTACTTC
TRBV12-3/TRBV12-4,few,TRBD2,TRBJ2-2,CASRSGRDTGELFF,TGTGCCAGCAGGTCGGGGAGGGACACCGGGGAGCTGTTTTTT
TRBV4-3,NA,TRBD2,TRBJ2-7,CASSQDLAGVYEQYF,TGCGCCAGCAGCCAGGACCTAGCGGGAGTCTACGAGCAGTACTTC
TRBV29-1,NA,NA,TRBJ2-2,CSVDLQPWGELFF,TGCAGCGTTGATCTCCAGCCCTGGGGGGAGCTGTTTTTT
TRBV9,NA,NA,TRBJ2-2,CASSERGGWDGELFF,TGTGCCAGCAGCGAAAGGGGGGGCTGGGACGGGGAGCTGTTTTTT
TRBV5-1,few,TRBD1,TRBJ2-2,CASSWRPGQGDGELFF,TGCGCCAGCAGCTGGAGACCGGGACAGGGAGACGGGGAGCTGTTTTTT
TRBV11-2,few,TRBD2,TRBJ2-5,CASIPSGTSGGESQETQYF,TGTGCCAGCATACCGTCCGGGACTAGCGGGGGTGAATCCCAAGAGACCCAGTACTTC
TRBV27,NA,NA,TRBJ2-2,CASARRVPNTGELFF,TGTGCCAGCGCACGTCGTGTGCCGAACACCGGGGAGCTGTTTTTT